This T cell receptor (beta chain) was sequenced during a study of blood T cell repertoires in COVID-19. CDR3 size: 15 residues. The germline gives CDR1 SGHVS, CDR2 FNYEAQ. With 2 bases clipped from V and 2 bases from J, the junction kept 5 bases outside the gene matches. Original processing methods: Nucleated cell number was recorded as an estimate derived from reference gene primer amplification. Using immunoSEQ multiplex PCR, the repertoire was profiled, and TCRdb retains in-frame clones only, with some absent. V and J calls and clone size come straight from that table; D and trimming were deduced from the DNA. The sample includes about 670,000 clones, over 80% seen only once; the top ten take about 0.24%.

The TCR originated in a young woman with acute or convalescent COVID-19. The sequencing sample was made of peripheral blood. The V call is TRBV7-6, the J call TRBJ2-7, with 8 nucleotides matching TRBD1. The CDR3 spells CASSLRTGLAYEQYF. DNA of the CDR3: TGTGCCAGCAGCTTACGGACAGGGTTGGCCTACGAGCAGTACTTC. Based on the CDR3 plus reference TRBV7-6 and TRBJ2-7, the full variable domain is GAGVSQSPRYKVTKRGQDVALRCDPISGHVSLYWYRQALGQGPEFLTYFNYEAQQDKSGLPNDRFSAERPEGSISTLTIQRTEQRDSAMYRCASSLRTGLAYEQYFGPGTRLTVT.